These 4 T cell receptor beta chains share one sample of origin, sequenced in a study of cytomegalovirus exposure and HLA in healthy donors. Primers included in the PCR were 60 Vbeta and 13 Jbeta primers. Here immunoSEQ multiplex PCR was the method, and the copy in TCRdb shows in-frame clones only, minus some. The sample carries more than 150,000 clones, 70% to 80% recorded once. The specimen was PBMCs. The receptors stem from a young man in good health and CMV-seronegative.

A remark on this clone: A read error may account for a junction end that differs from germline. The chain is built from TRBV5-4 and TRBJ1-6; the D gene is possibly TRBD1 (6 bases). Germline loops: CDR1 SGHNT, CDR2 YYREEE (reference sequence). The CDR3 consists of 14 residues. The DNA for the CDR3 is TGTGCCAGCGGCTTGGCAGGGGTTAATTCACCCCTCCACTTT. Translation gives CASGLAGVNSPLHF.

The chain is built from TRBV27 and TRBJ2-7, with D possibly being TRBD2 (6 bases). This CDR3 is built from 14 residues. Germline V lookup: CDR1 MNHEY, CDR2 SMNVEV (reference sequence). V lost 6 bases and J 4 bases, leaving 16 bases between the germline ends. Here the CDR3 reads CASRPAGTGYEQYF. CDR3 in DNA: TGTGCCAGCAGGCCCGCGGGGACGGGATACGAGCAGTACTTC.

This clone was found once. The final CDR3 position lacks the conserved phenylalanine or tryptophan, pointing to a likely read error. The DNA is left out, because the CDR3 cannot be placed on it with certainty; the CDR3 is given as TCRdb lists it. The chain joins TRBV19 to TRBJ1-1; TRBD1, the table's D call, was not compared with the DNA. The CDR3 length equals 12 residues, ends included. Germline CDR1 reads LNHDA; CDR2 reads SQIVND (reference sequence). The CDR3 sequence is CASSYLGGHPNI.

V is TRBV9 and J is TRBJ2-7; the match to TRBD2 covers 8 bases. V lost 4 bases, J lost 5 bases, and 5 bases stayed unmatched. Germline V lookup: CDR1 SGDLS, CDR2 YYNGEE. This CDR3 comprises 13 residues. The CDR3 nucleotides read TGTGCCAGCAGCTCAACGGGGGGGCACGAGCAGTACTTC. It codes for CASSSTGGHEQYF.